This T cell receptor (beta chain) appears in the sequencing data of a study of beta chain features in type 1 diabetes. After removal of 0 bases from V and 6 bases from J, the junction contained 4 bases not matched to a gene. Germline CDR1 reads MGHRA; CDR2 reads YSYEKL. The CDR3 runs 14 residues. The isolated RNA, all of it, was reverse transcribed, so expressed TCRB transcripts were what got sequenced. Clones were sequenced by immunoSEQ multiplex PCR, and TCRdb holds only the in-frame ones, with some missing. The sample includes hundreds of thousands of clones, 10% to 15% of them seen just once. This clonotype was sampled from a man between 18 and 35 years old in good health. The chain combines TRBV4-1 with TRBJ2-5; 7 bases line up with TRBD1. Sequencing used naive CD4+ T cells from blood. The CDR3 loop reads CASSQEEGAKTQYF. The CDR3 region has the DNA TGCGCCAGCAGCCAAGAAGAGGGGGCGAAGACCCAGTACTTC.